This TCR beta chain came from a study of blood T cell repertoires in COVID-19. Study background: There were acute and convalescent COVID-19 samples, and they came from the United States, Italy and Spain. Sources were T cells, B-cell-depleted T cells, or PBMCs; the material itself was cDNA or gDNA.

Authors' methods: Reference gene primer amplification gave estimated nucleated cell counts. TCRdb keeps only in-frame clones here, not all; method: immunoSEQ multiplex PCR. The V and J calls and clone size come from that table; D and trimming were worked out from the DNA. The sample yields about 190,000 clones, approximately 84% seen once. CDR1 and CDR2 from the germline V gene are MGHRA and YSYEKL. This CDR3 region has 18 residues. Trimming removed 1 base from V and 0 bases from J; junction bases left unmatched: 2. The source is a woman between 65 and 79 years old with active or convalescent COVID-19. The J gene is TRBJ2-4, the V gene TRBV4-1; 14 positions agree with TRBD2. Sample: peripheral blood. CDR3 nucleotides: TGCGCCAGCAGCCAAGGACTAGCGGGAGGGGTAGCCAAAAACATTCAGTACTTC. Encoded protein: CASSQGLAGGVAKNIQYF.